This TCR beta chain was identified during a study of blood T cell repertoires in COVID-19. The protocol was immunoSEQ multiplex PCR, while the TCRdb copy is restricted to in-frame clones and leaves out a portion. Of about 220,000 clones detected, around 82% appear once; the ten largest clones hold 3% to 4.5%. The CDR3 consists of 14 residues. Trimming cost V 6 bases and J 5 bases; bases outside gene matches: 6. Per the germline V gene, CDR1 is MNHEY and CDR2 is SMNVEV (reference sequence). The sample taken for sequencing was peripheral blood. The receptor was derived from a woman older than 75 with acute or convalescent COVID-19. The rearrangement uses TRBV27 and TRBJ1-1, with 10 positions matching TRBD1. CDR3: CASRQTGGRTEAFF. The CDR3 DNA reads as TGTGCCAGCAGGCAGACAGGGGGCCGGACTGAAGCTTTCTTT.